This T cell receptor (beta chain) was identified during a study of blood T cell repertoires in COVID-19 (dated by TCRdb to between 2020 and 2021). In the study overall: Samples covering the acute and convalescent phases of COVID-19 were provided by collaborators in the United States, Italy and Spain. Where available, HLA class I and class II types were obtained from metadata supplied by the sample provider rather than from assay-based typing. Samples were obtained from the ongoing ImmuneRACE study (first 160 participants) and from 1,254 subjects provided by 6 global collaborators. The repertoires were made available in a free public database intended to serve as a resource for research on the immune response to SARS-CoV-2. The material from the prospective study consisted of cDNA or gDNA derived from T cells, B-cell-depleted T cells, or PBMCs. Deeply sampled blood TCRbeta repertoires from subjects exposed to, actively infected with, or recovered from COVID-19 were included in the dataset. Sample metadata almost always included a de-identified subject ID, COVID-19 status, age in years and sex.

One collaborating source in Seattle enrolled patients while the patients were actively infected and followed the patients over time throughout the course of disease. Each collaborating institution followed its own protocols to collect whole blood in K2EDTA tubes. For TCRbeta analysis, collaborator samples were shipped as frozen whole blood, as isolated PBMCs, or as DNA extracted from either sample type. The CDR3, cysteine through phenylalanine, is 15 amino acids long. Only the CDR3 region is kept as DNA, spanning 45 bases read in frame from base 1. The germline V and J ends show losses of 6 bases and 7 bases respectively, and no gene match explains 11 bases of the junction. Sequences SNHLY (CDR1) and FYNNEI (CDR2) are obtained from the germline V gene. About this clone: Its antigen is not yet known. No base quality information exists; no much larger clone differs at one position.

TCRbeta CDR3 regions were amplified from genomic DNA by means of the immunoSEQ Assay, a bias-controlled multiplex PCR. In the source study's methods: Within the assay, amplification of reference gene primers was used to estimate how many nucleated cells each sample contained. Sequence reads were collapsed and filtered to measure the absolute abundance of every unique TCRbeta CDR3 rearrangement. For each sample, productive Simpson clonality was calculated by taking the square root of Simpson's diversity index across productive rearrangements. The table comes from immuneACCESS by way of TCRdb, which keeps in-frame sequences with V and J called. Part of the clones is missing from these tables; in studies checked, under half for an unresolved V gene and the rest for unknown reasons. That table is the source of V, J and clone size, and D and trimming were worked out from the DNA. The sample table contains around 150,000 clones; only one count was recorded for approximately 80% of them. The biggest ten clones account for 7% of the sample.

Beyond this particular receptor, the publication reports: The quantity of clinical and demographic metadata differed by source and by participant and was supplied without curation.

What was sequenced was peripheral blood. The chain employs TRBV2 and TRBJ1-4; 7 bases in the middle match TRBD1. The TCR sequence derives from a woman aged 40 to 50 with COVID-19, enrolled during active disease. For the CDR3, the sequence is CASRKTGVSAEKLFF. The DNA is as follows: TGTGCCAGCAGAAAAACAGGGGTCTCGGCTGAAAAACTGTTTTTT.